This T cell receptor beta chain was recovered during a study of cytomegalovirus exposure and HLA in healthy donors. Regarding the study as a whole: In an earlier analysis, most TCR beta V segments were productive about 87% or about 30% of the time. High specificity and sensitivity for cytomegalovirus status were reported for the classifier. The authors judged a highly shared variant cluster likely a sequencing artifact.

Nominal health characterized the donors when sampled, though unrecorded immune exposures were likely. V gave up 1 base and J gave up 3 bases; unmatched junction bases: 6. The germline gives CDR1 SGHTA, CDR2 FQGNSA. This CDR3 has 16 amino acids. Primers for the PCR totalled 60 Vbeta and 13 Jbeta. The table came from immunoSEQ multiplex PCR; TCRdb's copy has only in-frame clones and leaves some out. The table records 200,000 or so clones, around 83% of them present only once. A remark on this clone: Antigen: not known.

The clonotype comes from a girl aged 5-17 years in good health and CMV-seronegative. The V and J genes are TRBV7-2 and TRBJ2-3; 8 bases align to TRBD1. Source material: PBMCs. The CDR3, as DNA: TGTGCCAGCAGCTTAGGCAGGGGGCGATTGACAGATACGCAGTATTTT. The encoded protein is CASSLGRGRLTDTQYF.